These 7 T cell receptor beta chains came from one sample sequenced in a study of tumor-infiltrating lymphocytes in primary liver carcinoma. TCR beta cDNA was prepared out of roughly 500 ng total RNA by means of a constant-region primer. Slightly modified ARM-PCR with three nested multiplex PCR rounds yielded TCR beta libraries. TRBV1-TRBV30 forward primers and a C-beta reverse primer were used in the first two PCR rounds, which each ran for approximately 10 cycles. TCRdb reanalysed the multiplex PCR reads using MiXCR and keeps one entry per CDR3 protein. The sample carries some 120,000 distinct CDR3 sequences, 55% to 75% recorded once. Bulk tissue was left unsorted, and RNA and DNA were co-extracted from about 21-30 mg of it. The sample comprised liver tumor tissue from sampling region 3. The subset denotes: tumor region T3, left-lateral pole. All receptors come from a woman aged 55-70 years with primary liver carcinoma and hepatitis B virus infection.

This clonotype appeared a single time. A much more abundant neighbour one base away suggests this may be a read error. This chain joins TRBV14 and TRBJ2-5; a weak D match, TRBD1 (5 bases). Trimming took off 2 bases at V and 7 bases at J, with 17 bases between the two ends. The CDR3 is 15 amino acids. Germline loops: CDR1 SGHDN, CDR2 FVKESK. The DNA for the CDR3 is TGTGCCAGCAGCCAAAATACGGTTCGTACAGGGACCCAGTACTTC. Its translation: CASSQNTVRTGTQYF.

Points on this clonotype: This may come from a read error, since a much larger clone is one base off. The chain has TRBV5-1 and TRBJ2-3, with unresolved D. Germline loops: CDR1 SGHRS, CDR2 YFSETQ. This CDR3 region has 12 residues. CDR3 protein: CANSSWPDTQYF. The CDR3, as DNA: TGCGCCAACAGCTCATGGCCAGATACGCAGTATTTT.

Worth noting for this clonotype: A much more abundant neighbour one base away suggests this may be a read error. The chain is built from TRBV10-2 and TRBJ1-2; the D gene is possibly TRBD1 (6 bases). The CDR3 runs 13 residues. The V gene's germline CDR1 is WSHSY and CDR2 SAAADI. Trimming took off 2 bases at V and 3 bases at J, with 7 bases between the two ends. CDR3: CASSENRDYGYTF. The CDR3 DNA reads TGCGCCAGCAGTGAGAACAGGGACTATGGCTACACCTTC.

By sample share, this clonotype is medium-sized (0.01 to 0.1%). The V and J genes are TRBV11-2 and TRBJ2-7; no clear D gene. V gave up 6 bases and J gave up 2 bases, with 11 bases separating them. This CDR3 spans 13 amino acids. The germline gives CDR1 SGHAT, CDR2 FQNNGV. CDR3 DNA sequence: TGTGCCAGCAGGGCCCATGGGGCCTACGAGCAGTACTTC. Translated, it gives CASRAHGAYEQYF. The full variable domain, completed using reference TRBV11-2 and TRBJ2-7, is EAGVAQSPRYKIIEKRQSVAFWCNPISGHATLYWYQQILGQGPKLLIQFQNNGVVDDSQLPKDRFSAERLKGVDSTLKIQPAKLEDSAVYLCASRAHGAYEQYFGPGTRLTVT.

Remarks on this clonotype: At one of its ends the junction is not consistent with the germline gene, which may arise from a read error. The chain has TRBV7-8 and TRBJ1-2; TRBD1 aligns across 8 bases. This CDR3 has 16 residues. Germline CDR1 reads SGHVS; CDR2 reads FQNEAQ. CDR3 DNA sequence: TGTGACAGCAGCCGACACGGCCCGGGACAGGCTGTCGGCTACACCTTC. It is translated as CDSSRHGPGQAVGYTF.

Details on this clonotype: A read error may account for a junction end that differs from germline. This rearrangement joins TRBV12-3 or TRBV12-4 to TRBJ2-5; TRBD1 matches 7 bases. This CDR3 has 15 residues. The CDR3 protein is CASNSRGGDWETQYF. The CDR3, as DNA: TGTGCAAGCAACTCCAGAGGGGGCGATTGGGAGACCCAGTACTTC.

Relative to its sample, this clonotype is medium-sized. The CDR3 nucleotides are TGCAGCGTCCCTGGCAGGGCCGACTCGGGGACTTTCTTT. Its translation is CSVPGRADSGTFF. The rearrangement joins TRBV29-1 to TRBJ1-1; tentative D call: TRBD1 (5 bases). Germline-derived CDR1 and CDR2 are SQVTM and ANQGSEA. V was cut by 6 bases and J by 12 bases, with 23 bases left in between. The CDR3 extends over 13 amino acids.